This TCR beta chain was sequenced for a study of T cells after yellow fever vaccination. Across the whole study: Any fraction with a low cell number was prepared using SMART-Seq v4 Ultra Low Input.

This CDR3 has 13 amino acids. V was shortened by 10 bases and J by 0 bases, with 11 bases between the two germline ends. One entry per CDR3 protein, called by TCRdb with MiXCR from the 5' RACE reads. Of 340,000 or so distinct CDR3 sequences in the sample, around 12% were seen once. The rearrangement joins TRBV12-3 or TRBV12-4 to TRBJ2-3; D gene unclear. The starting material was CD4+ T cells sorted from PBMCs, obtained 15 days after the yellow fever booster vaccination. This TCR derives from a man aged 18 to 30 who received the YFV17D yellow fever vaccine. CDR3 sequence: CATQRRSTDTQYF. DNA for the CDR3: TGTGCCACGCAACGCCGGAGCACAGATACGCAGTATTTT.